This T cell receptor (beta chain) stems from a study of control samples from healthy donors and cancer patients. Method: immunoSEQ multiplex PCR; TCRdb's copy keeps in-frame clones and lacks some. The sample gives roughly 140,000 clones, under 90% of which show up once; over 4.5% is in the top ten. V gave up 4 bases and J gave up 4 bases, with 8 bases separating them. Germline V lookup: CDR1 DFQATT, CDR2 SNEGSKA (reference sequence). The CDR3 has 11 residues. The rearrangement links TRBV20-1 to TRBJ2-7; D gene unclear. The sample taken for sequencing was blood. This clonotype originated in a man younger than 40 in good health. CDR3 loop: CSATQSYEQYF. In nucleotides, the CDR3 is TGCAGTGCTACCCAGAGTTACGAGCAGTACTTC.